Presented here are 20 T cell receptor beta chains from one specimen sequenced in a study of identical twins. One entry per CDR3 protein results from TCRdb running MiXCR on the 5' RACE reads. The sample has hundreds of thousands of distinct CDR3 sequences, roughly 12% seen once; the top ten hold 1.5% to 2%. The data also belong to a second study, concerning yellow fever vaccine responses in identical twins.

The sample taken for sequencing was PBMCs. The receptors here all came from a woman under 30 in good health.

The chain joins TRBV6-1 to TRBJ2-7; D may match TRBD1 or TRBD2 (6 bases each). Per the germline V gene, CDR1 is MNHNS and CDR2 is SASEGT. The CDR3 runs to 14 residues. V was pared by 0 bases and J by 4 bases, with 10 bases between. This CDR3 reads CASSEAVGGYEQYV. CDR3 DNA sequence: TGTGCCAGCAGTGAAGCAGTAGGGGGGTACGAGCAGTACGTC.

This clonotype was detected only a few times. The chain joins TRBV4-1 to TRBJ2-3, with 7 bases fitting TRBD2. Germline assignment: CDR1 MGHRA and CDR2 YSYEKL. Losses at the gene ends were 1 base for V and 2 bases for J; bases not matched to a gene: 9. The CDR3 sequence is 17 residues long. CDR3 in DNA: TGCGCCAGCAGCCAAGCTTCCCTAGCGGCCAACACAGATACGCAGTATTTT. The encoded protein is CASSQASLAANTDTQYF.

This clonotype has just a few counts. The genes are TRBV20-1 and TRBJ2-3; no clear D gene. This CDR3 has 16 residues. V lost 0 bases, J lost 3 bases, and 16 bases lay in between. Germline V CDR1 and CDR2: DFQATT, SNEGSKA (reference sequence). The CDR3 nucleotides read TGCAGTGCTAGAGATTTGTTAACGGGCTCTACAGATACGCAGTATTTT. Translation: CSARDLLTGSTDTQYF.

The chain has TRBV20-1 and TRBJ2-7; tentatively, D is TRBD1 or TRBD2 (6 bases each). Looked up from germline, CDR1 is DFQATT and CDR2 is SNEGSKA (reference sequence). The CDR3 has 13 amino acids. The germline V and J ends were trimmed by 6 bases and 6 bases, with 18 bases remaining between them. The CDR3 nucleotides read TGCAGTGCCCGGAGGGGGGCTCAGGGCGAGCAGTACTTC. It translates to CSARRGAQGEQYF.

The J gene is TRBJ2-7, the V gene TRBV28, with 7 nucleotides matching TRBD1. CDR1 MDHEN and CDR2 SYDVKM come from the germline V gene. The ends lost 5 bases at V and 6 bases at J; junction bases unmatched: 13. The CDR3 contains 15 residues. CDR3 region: CASSIQGTPLSEQYV. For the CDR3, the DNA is TGTGCCAGCAGTATACAGGGGACCCCTCTTTCCGAGCAGTACGTC.

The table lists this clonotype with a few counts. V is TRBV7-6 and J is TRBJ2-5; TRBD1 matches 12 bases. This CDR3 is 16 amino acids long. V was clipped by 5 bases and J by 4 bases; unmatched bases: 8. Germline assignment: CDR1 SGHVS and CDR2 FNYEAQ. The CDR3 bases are TGTGCCAGCAGCCTCGGGACAGGGGGCGCGTTAGAGACCCAGTACTTC. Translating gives CASSLGTGGALETQYF.

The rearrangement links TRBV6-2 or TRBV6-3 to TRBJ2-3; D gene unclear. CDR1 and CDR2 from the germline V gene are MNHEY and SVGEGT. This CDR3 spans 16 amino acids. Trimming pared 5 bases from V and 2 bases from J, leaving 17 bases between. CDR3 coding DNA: TGTGCCAGCAGTCCTAGACAAGGATTTATCACAGATACGCAGTATTTT. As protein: CASSPRQGFITDTQYF.

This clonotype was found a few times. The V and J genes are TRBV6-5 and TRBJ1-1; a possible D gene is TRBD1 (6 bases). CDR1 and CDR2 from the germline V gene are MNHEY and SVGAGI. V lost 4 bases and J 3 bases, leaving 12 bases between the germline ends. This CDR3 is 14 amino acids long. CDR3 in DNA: TGTGCCAGCAGTTTCCGGGACACCTACACTGAAGCTTTCTTT. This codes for CASSFRDTYTEAFF.

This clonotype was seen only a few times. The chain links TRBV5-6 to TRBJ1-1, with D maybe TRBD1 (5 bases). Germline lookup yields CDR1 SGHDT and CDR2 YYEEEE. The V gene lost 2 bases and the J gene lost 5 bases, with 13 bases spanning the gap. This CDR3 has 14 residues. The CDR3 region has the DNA TGTGCCAGCAGCTTTAGGGGAGGGAGGACTGAAGCTTTCTTT. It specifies CASSFRGGRTEAFF.

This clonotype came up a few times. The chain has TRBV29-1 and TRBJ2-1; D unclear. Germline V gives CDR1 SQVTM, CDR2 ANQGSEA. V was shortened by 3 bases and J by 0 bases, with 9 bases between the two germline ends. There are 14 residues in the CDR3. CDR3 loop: CSVETRSSYNEQFF. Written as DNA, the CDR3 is TGCAGCGTTGAGACAAGGAGCTCCTACAATGAGCAGTTCTTC.

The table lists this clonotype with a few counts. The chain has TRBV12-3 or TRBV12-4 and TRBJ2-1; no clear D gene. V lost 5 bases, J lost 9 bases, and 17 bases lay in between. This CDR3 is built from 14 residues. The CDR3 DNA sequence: TGTGCCAGCAGTCCGACCAGGAGTTACGGTGAGCAGTTCTTC. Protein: CASSPTRSYGEQFF.

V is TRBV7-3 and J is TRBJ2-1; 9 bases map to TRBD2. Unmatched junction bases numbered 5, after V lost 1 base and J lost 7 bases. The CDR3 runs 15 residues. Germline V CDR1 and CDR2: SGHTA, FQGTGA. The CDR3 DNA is TGTGCCAGCAGCTTAATGTCTAGCGGGAAGAATGAGCAGTTCTTC. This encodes CASSLMSSGKNEQFF.

CDR3 sequence: CASRRTGPRNTGELFF. The CDR3 DNA is TGTGCCAGCAGACGCACCGGGCCACGGAACACCGGGGAGCTGTTTTTT. The chain couples TRBV7-9 to TRBJ2-2, with D unclear. The germline V gene has CDR1 SEHNR and CDR2 FQNEAQ (reference sequence). The CDR3 covers 16 residues. V gave up 6 bases and J gave up 1 base, with 15 bases separating them.

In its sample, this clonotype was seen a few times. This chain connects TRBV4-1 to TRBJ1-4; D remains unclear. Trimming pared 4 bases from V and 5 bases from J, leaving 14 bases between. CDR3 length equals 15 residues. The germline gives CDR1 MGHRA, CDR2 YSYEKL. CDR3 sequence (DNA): TGCGCCAGCAGCCTCAGGCAGGATCGAAATGAAAAACTGTTTTTT. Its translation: CASSLRQDRNEKLFF.

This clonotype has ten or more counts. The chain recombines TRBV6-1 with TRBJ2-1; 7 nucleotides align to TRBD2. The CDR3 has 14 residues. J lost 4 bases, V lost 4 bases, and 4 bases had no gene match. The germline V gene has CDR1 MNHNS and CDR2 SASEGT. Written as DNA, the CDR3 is TGTGCCAGCAGTGTGCGGGAGCCTTACAATGAGCAGTTCTTC. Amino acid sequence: CASSVREPYNEQFF.

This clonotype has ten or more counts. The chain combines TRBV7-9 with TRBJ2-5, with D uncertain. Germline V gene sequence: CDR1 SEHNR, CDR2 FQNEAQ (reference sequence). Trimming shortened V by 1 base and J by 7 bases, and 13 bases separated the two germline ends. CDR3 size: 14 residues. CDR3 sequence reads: CASSLDRGVRTQYF. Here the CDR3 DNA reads TGTGCCAGCAGCTTAGACCGTGGGGTTCGGACCCAGTACTTC.

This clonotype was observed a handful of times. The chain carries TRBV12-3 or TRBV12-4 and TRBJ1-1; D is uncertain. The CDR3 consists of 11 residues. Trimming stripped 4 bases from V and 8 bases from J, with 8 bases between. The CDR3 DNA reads TGTGCCAGCAGTTGGACGGCCGAAGCTTTCTTT. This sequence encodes CASSWTAEAFF.

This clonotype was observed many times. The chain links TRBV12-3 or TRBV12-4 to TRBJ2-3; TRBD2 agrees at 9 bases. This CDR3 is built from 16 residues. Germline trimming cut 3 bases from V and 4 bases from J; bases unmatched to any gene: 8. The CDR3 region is CASSFFGTSRSDTQYF. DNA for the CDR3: TGTGCCAGCAGTTTCTTCGGGACTAGCCGGTCAGATACGCAGTATTTT.

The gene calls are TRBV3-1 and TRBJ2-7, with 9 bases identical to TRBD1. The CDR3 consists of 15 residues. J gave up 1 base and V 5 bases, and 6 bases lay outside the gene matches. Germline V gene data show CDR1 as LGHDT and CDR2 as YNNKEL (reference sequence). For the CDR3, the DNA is TGTGCCAGCAGCGATGACAGGGGGATTTCCTACGAGCAGTACTTC. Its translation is CASSDDRGISYEQYF.

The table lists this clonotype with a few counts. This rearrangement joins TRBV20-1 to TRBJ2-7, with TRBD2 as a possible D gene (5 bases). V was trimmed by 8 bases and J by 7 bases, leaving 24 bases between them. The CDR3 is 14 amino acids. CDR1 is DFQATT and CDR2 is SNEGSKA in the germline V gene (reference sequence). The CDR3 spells CSPSTPGVLREQYV. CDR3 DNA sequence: TGCAGTCCGTCAACTCCCGGGGTCCTTAGGGAGCAGTACGTC.